The rows below give T cell receptor beta chains drawn from one sample of a study of T-cell memory formation after mild COVID-19. TCRdb reprocessed the 5' RACE reads with MiXCR, giving one entry per CDR3 protein. The sample includes 280,000 or so distinct CDR3 sequences, less than 9.5% of them seen just once. Sequencing was carried out using PBMCs or a T cell subset sorted from them (not recorded which). Every receptor here comes from a man in his late teens or twenties who had mild COVID-19 (a few samples of this study predate the infection). Cell type and time point are not known. CDR3s include the opening cysteine and the closing phenylalanine or tryptophan. The D gene is left open where the match is weak. Clone size, where shown, is once, few, many, or a class for clones that have expanded.

abundance,j_gene,d_gene,v_gene,CDR3nt,CDR3aa
few,TRBJ1-6,-,TRBV5-1,TGCGCCAGCACCCTGACAGGCCAGTCAGGATCACCCCTCCACTTT,CASTLTGQSGSPLHF
few,TRBJ1-2,-,TRBV7-9,TGTGCCAGCAGCTCCCTGGACGGACGCTATGGCTACACCTTC,CASSSLDGRYGYTF
-,TRBJ2-3,-,TRBV20-1,TGCAGTGCTCCGGGGGGCAGGGCTCGCACAGATACGCAGTATTTT,CSAPGGRARTDTQYF
-,TRBJ2-7,-,TRBV4-3,TGCGCCAGCAGCCAAGATAGGGCTTCCTTCTACGAGCAGTACTTC,CASSQDRASFYEQYF
few,TRBJ1-2,TRBD1,TRBV4-1,TGCGCCAGCAGCCAAGAGGTACCACAGGGGCATCGGTATGGCTACACCTTC,CASSQEVPQGHRYGYTF
-,TRBJ1-4,-,TRBV2,TGTGCCAGCTCGGGACTGACAACTAATGAAAAACTGTTTTTT,CASSGLTTNEKLFF
few,TRBJ2-2,-,TRBV7-2,TGTGCCAGCACCCAGGGTGGGACCGGGGAGCTGTTTTTT,CASTQGGTGELFF
-,TRBJ1-2,-,TRBV20-1,TGCAGTGCTAGAACACAGCTTAACTATGGCTACACCTTC,CSARTQLNYGYTF
few,TRBJ2-3,-,TRBV7-8,TGTGCCAGCAGCTTAACGTGGCGGAGGGGGACAGATACGCAGTATTTT,CASSLTWRRGTDTQYF
-,TRBJ2-2,-,TRBV7-3,TGTGCCAGCAGCCCTCACGACCCCTCCGGCACCGGGGAGCTGTTTTTT,CASSPHDPSGTGELFF